These 6 T cell receptor beta chains were sequenced from one sample in a study of post-analysis software for immune sequencing data. Findings and caveats of the study: Among five TRBV segments more frequent in patients than controls were TRBV5-6, TRBV5-1 and TRBV20-1.

No antigens are known for them. TCR beta cDNA libraries included unique molecular identifiers. TCRdb used MiXCR to reprocess the PCR reads, holding one entry per CDR3 protein. In the table there are 750,000 to 900,000 distinct CDR3 sequences, just over 45% of which are singletons. The sample consisted of blood. These receptors were taken from a girl between 5 and 17 years old with multiple sclerosis.

This chain links TRBV27 with TRBJ2-1; TRBD2 aligns across 11 bases. The CDR3 has 14 amino acids. V lost 8 bases, J lost 15 bases, and 15 bases stayed unmatched. The germline gives CDR1 MNHEY, CDR2 SMNVEV (reference sequence). The CDR3 spells CASVGTSGTVQWFF. CDR3 nucleotides: TGTGCCAGCGTCGGGACTAGCGGAACCGTACAATGGTTCTTC.

The rearrangement links TRBV14 to TRBJ2-5, with 12 bases matching TRBD2. This CDR3 spans 16 amino acids. Germline assignment: CDR1 SGHDN and CDR2 FVKESK. V shed 0 bases, J shed 11 bases, and the junction held 10 bases outside the gene matches. The CDR3 DNA follows: TGTGCCAGCAGCCAAGATTCGGCTAGCGGGAGGGTGGAGCAGTACTTC. As protein: CASSQDSASGRVEQYF.

The chain links TRBV12-3 or TRBV12-4 to TRBJ2-7; D is unresolved. The length of the CDR3 is 15 residues. V was clipped by 2 bases and J by 0 bases, with 11 bases between them. CDR3 DNA sequence: TGTGCCAGCAGTTTAACGACACCGAACTCCTACGAGCAGTACTTC. Translated: CASSLTTPNSYEQYF.

The J gene is TRBJ1-2, the V gene TRBV29-1; D gene uncertain. Germline CDR1 and CDR2: SQVTM and ANQGSEA. The CDR3 is 12 amino acids. V shed 6 bases and J shed 5 bases, with 13 bases lying between them. CDR3 amino acids: CSVEAGIYGYTF. As DNA, the CDR3 is TGCAGCGTAGAGGCAGGAATATATGGCTACACCTTC.

This clonotype has just a few counts. This rearrangement joins TRBV7-9 to TRBJ2-5; no reliable D call. Trimming pared 1 base from V and 5 bases from J, leaving 5 bases between. The CDR3 runs 12 residues. The V gene's germline CDR1 is SEHNR and CDR2 FQNEAQ (reference sequence). CDR3 in amino acids: CASSLVWETQYF. In DNA form, the CDR3 reads TGTGCCAGCAGCTTAGTTTGGGAGACCCAGTACTTC.

For the CDR3, the DNA is TGTGCCACCAGCTCAACTAGCGCCCTGAGCACAGATACGCAGTATTTT. This sequence encodes CATSSTSALSTDTQYF. V gene TRBV15 combines with J gene TRBJ2-3; TRBD2 matches 7 bases. J was trimmed by 0 bases and V by 5 bases; bases with no gene match: 8. Germline CDR1 LNHNV, CDR2 YYDKDF (reference sequence). There are 16 residues in the CDR3.